This is a list of T cell receptor beta chains from one sample in a study of blood T cell repertoires in COVID-19. TCRdb keeps only in-frame clones here, not all; method: immunoSEQ multiplex PCR. The sample includes 260,000 or so clones, about 86% of them seen just once. The sequenced material came from peripheral blood. These receptors were collected from a man older than 75 with acute or convalescent COVID-19. Each CDR3 is given with its conserved first and last residue.

j_call v_call cdr3_aa
TRBJ1-5 TRBV2 CASSEVRGLFQPQHF
TRBJ2-5 TRBV5-1 CASYILAGETQYF
TRBJ1-4 TRBV6-6 CASSYSQGANEKLFF
TRBJ2-7 TRBV5-1 CASSPTWKAGQGAYEQYF
TRBJ2-7 TRBV3-1/TRBV3-2 CASSWAGGHEQYF
TRBJ1-2 TRBV25-1 CASSRGYGYTF
TRBJ2-7 TRBV19 CASSKTSVSYEQYF
TRBJ2-7 TRBV5-1 CATKPGTGVRGEQYF
TRBJ1-2 TRBV6-5 CASRTGGADYGYTF
TRBJ2-7 TRBV7-9 CASSLSGTADGQYF
TRBJ1-6 TRBV28 CASSLTGIRSYNSPLHF
TRBJ2-5 TRBV19 CASSTLQGPKTQYF
TRBJ1-1 TRBV7-6 CASSLVEGATNTEAFF
TRBJ2-7 TRBV5-1 CASRLTGDSYEQYF
TRBJ1-5 TRBV6-5 CASTPGLYNQPQHF
TRBJ2-2 TRBV18 CASSPRPPGTVETGELFF
TRBJ2-2 TRBV28 CASSFSSNTGELFF
TRBJ1-4 TRBV5-1 CASSETGREKLFF
TRBJ2-3 TRBV29-1 CSVDPGITDTQYF
TRBJ2-7 TRBV27 CASSSRGGSYEQYF
TRBJ2-7 TRBV2 CASTTQGLGEQYF
TRBJ2-1 TRBV29-1 CSVVGQGKGEQFF
TRBJ2-7 TRBV29-1 CSVRTGGSSYEQYF
TRBJ2-1 TRBV19 CASSTNGDNEQFF
TRBJ2-2 TRBV3-1/TRBV3-2 CASSHGQGRTGELFF
TRBJ2-1 TRBV29-1 CSVEGRSSGSYEQFF
TRBJ2-2 TRBV28 CAGTRGNTGELFF
TRBJ2-1 TRBV6-5 CASSSTGTENEQFF